The 32 T cell receptor beta chains listed next were all sequenced from one sample in a study of long-term antiretroviral therapy in people with HIV. Researchers report immunoSEQ v3.0 was run at survey level. Assay: immunoSEQ multiplex PCR; the TCRdb copy retains only in-frame clones and omits some. The data contain under 25,000 clones, more than 70% of them singletons. This specimen consisted of unsorted PBMCs, obtained 0.5 years before starting antiretroviral therapy. These receptors originate from a man aged 18 to 35 with HIV.

V usage is TRBV7-9 and J usage is TRBJ1-5; D remains unclear. Per germline, CDR1 SEHNR and CDR2 FQNEAQ (reference sequence). V dropped 0 bases and J dropped 0 bases, with 12 bases sitting between them. The CDR3 length is 17 residues. CDR3 region: CASSLATRVHSNQPQHF. CDR3 bases: TGTGCCAGCAGCTTAGCGACCCGGGTCCATAGCAATCAGCCCCAGCATTTT.

The rearrangement uses TRBV6-1 and TRBJ1-6; D is perhaps TRBD1 (5 bases). Trimming left V 3 bases short and J 5 bases short, with 5 bases between. CDR3 length equals 13 residues. Germline assignment: CDR1 MNHNS and CDR2 SASEGT. Here the CDR3 reads CASSDRDNSPLHF. CDR3 sequence (DNA): TGTGCCAGCAGTGACAGGGATAATTCACCCCTCCACTTT.

This clone was seen a handful of times. This rearrangement joins TRBV19 to TRBJ2-2; D uncertain. Trimming removed 3 bases from V and 5 bases from J, with 10 bases in between. The germline CDR1 and CDR2 sequences are LNHDA and SQIVND (reference sequence). The CDR3 has 14 amino acids. CDR3 sequence (DNA): TGTGCCAGTAGTATCAACAGCGCGACCGGGGAGCTGTTTTTT. Amino acids: CASSINSATGELFF.

V gene TRBV6-6 combines with J gene TRBJ2-7; D is unresolved. From germline, CDR1 is MNHNY and CDR2 SVGAGI (reference sequence). The CDR3 consists of 13 residues. V lost 0 bases and J 3 bases, leaving 6 bases between the germline ends. In DNA, the CDR3 is TGTGCCAGCAGTTACTCAACCGACTACGAGCAGTACTTC. Protein product: CASSYSTDYEQYF.

The chain links TRBV9 to TRBJ2-5; 8 nucleotides line up with TRBD1. Trimming at V came to 7 bases and at J to 1 base, leaving 6 bases not matched to a gene. There are 14 residues in the CDR3. The germline gives CDR1 SGDLS, CDR2 YYNGEE. In DNA, the CDR3 is TGTGCCAGCGGGGGGACAGGCCGCCAAGAGACCCAGTACTTC. Residues: CASGGTGRQETQYF.

The chain links TRBV29-1 to TRBJ1-1; D gene ambiguous. Deletions cut 1 base from V and 3 bases from J, with 6 bases between. CDR3 size: 12 residues. Germline V gene data show CDR1 as SQVTM and CDR2 as ANQGSEA. The CDR3 reads CSVEVTDTEAFF. CDR3 sequence (DNA): TGCAGCGTTGAAGTTACGGACACTGAAGCTTTCTTT.

The chain has TRBV7-9 and TRBJ2-1; 8 bases align to TRBD2. The germline gives CDR1 SEHNR, CDR2 FQNEAQ (reference sequence). The CDR3 sequence is 18 residues long. The trim removed 4 bases at V and 8 bases at J, leaving 19 bases unmatched. CDR3 sequence (DNA): TGTGCCAGCAGCTCCCCTCAGGCGCCCAGCGGGAGAAGGTATGAGCAGTTCTTC. Its protein is CASSSPQAPSGRRYEQFF.

This clone was seen just once. The chain links TRBV15 to TRBJ2-6; no firm D call. Between the trimmed V and J ends, which lost 4 bases and 2 bases, there was a span of 3 bases. Germline values: CDR1 LNHNV, CDR2 YYDKDF (reference sequence). The CDR3 is made up of 13 amino acids. The CDR3 nucleotides read TGTGCCACCAGCAAAGCTGGGGCCAACGTCCTGACTTTC. Protein sequence: CATSKAGANVLTF.

Note on this clone: The junction differs from germline at one of its ends, possibly a read error. V usage is TRBV2 and J usage is TRBJ1-2; TRBD1 is a possible D gene (6 bases). The CDR3 is 13 residues long. Germline V gene lookup returns CDR1 SNHLY and CDR2 FYNNEI. CDR3 protein: CASSEGGLYGYTF. The DNA of the CDR3 is TGTGCCAGCAGCGAAGGGGGACTATATGGCTACACCTTC.

The chain recombines TRBV6-5 with TRBJ1-2; perhaps TRBD1 as D (6 bases). Trimming cost V 0 bases and J 2 bases, with 13 bases left between them. Per germline, CDR1 MNHEY and CDR2 SVGAGI. The CDR3 is 16 amino acids. CDR3 in amino acids: CASSYSRRGRNYGYTF. CDR3 nucleotides: TGTGCCAGCAGTTACTCGAGGCGGGGGCGAAACTATGGCTACACCTTC.

The rearrangement links TRBV5-1 to TRBJ1-5; D ambiguous. Trimming took 1 base from V and 6 from J, leaving 14 bases between them. This CDR3 is 15 amino acids long. Per the germline V gene, CDR1 is SGHRS and CDR2 is YFSETQ. The CDR3 sequence: CASSLYSGLGQPQHF. In DNA, the CDR3 is TGCGCCAGCAGCTTGTACTCGGGCCTTGGTCAGCCCCAGCATTTT.

The J gene is TRBJ2-3, the V gene TRBV2, with D possibly TRBD2 on 6 matching bases. This CDR3 is 14 amino acids long. V shed 6 bases and J shed 2 bases, with 12 bases lying between them. Germline loops: CDR1 SNHLY, CDR2 FYNNEI. CDR3: CASREGGYTDTQYF. The CDR3 nucleotides read TGTGCCAGCAGGGAGGGAGGATACACAGATACGCAGTATTTT.

The genes are TRBV28 and TRBJ2-7; D is possibly TRBD2 (5 bases). With 11 bases removed from V and 4 bases from J, the gap between germline ends came to 18 bases. The germline gives CDR1 MDHEN, CDR2 SYDVKM. The CDR3 totals 13 residues. The CDR3 bases are TGTGCCTCTCAAAGGGAGTTGGAGTACGAGCAGTACTTC. Encoded protein: CASQRELEYEQYF.

The rearrangement uses TRBV4-3 and TRBJ2-2, with a possible D match to TRBD1 (6 bases). Germline V lookup: CDR1 LGHNA, CDR2 YSLEER. The CDR3 is 19 amino acids. V was clipped by 0 bases and J by 2 bases, with 19 bases between them. CDR3 DNA: TGCGCCAGCAGCCAAGATTTCTTGGGCGACAGGCCCAACACCGGGGAGCTGTTTTTT. Its translation is CASSQDFLGDRPNTGELFF.

The chain uses TRBV15 and TRBJ1-5, with 9 bases fitting TRBD1. Germline trimming cut 0 bases from V and 1 base from J; bases unmatched to any gene: 13. Looked up from germline, CDR1 is LNHNV and CDR2 is YYDKDF (reference sequence). The length of the CDR3 is 20 residues. The CDR3 nucleotides are TGTGCCACCAGCAGAGATCACTACAGGGGGCTCCCTATAAGCAATCAGCCCCAGCATTTT. This sequence encodes CATSRDHYRGLPISNQPQHF.

The gene calls are TRBV5-6 and TRBJ1-3; D may be TRBD1 (5 bases). Trimming shortened V by 0 bases and J by 4 bases, and 8 bases separated the two germline ends. CDR3 length: 14 amino acids. Germline values: CDR1 SGHDT, CDR2 YYEEEE. CDR3 DNA sequence: TGTGCCAGCAGCTTGGTCCAGGGAGGAAACACCATATATTTT. Protein: CASSLVQGGNTIYF.

The chain links TRBV29-1 to TRBJ2-7; TRBD1 matches 10 bases. The CDR3 sequence is 15 residues long. V lost 6 bases and J lost 6; bases outside the gene matches: 14. Per germline, CDR1 SQVTM and CDR2 ANQGSEA. The DNA for the CDR3 is TGCAGCGTACTACCGGACAGGGGGAAGTTCGGCGAGCAGTACTTC. This gives the protein CSVLPDRGKFGEQYF.

The chain links TRBV29-1 to TRBJ1-2, with 10 bases identical to TRBD1. The CDR3 has 14 residues. With V trimmed by 4 bases and J by 6 bases, 8 bases remained unmatched. Germline V gene sequence: CDR1 SQVTM, CDR2 ANQGSEA. This CDR3 is CSVGQGQGGDGYTF. The CDR3 DNA follows: TGCAGCGTTGGGCAAGGACAGGGGGGCGATGGCTACACCTTC.

This chain uses TRBV7-6 with TRBJ2-5; TRBD1 matches at 8 bases. The V and J ends lost 6 bases and 2 bases, in that order; junction bases with no gene match: 5. CDR3 length: 14 amino acids. Germline lookup yields CDR1 SGHVS and CDR2 FNYEAQ. CDR3 residues: CASRNYRGQETQYF. The CDR3 DNA sequence: TGTGCCAGCAGGAATTACAGGGGGCAAGAGACCCAGTACTTC.

The chain carries TRBV28 and TRBJ2-4; D gene ambiguous. Germline values: CDR1 MDHEN, CDR2 SYDVKM. V shed 3 bases and J shed 0 bases, with 9 bases lying between them. The CDR3 has 15 amino acids. As DNA, the CDR3 is TGTGCCAGCAGTTTGGAAGGATTAGCCAAAAACATTCAGTACTTC. Translating gives CASSLEGLAKNIQYF.

The chain employs TRBV13 and TRBJ2-7; D gene unclear. V lost 6 bases to trimming and J lost 5 bases, with 11 bases between them. This CDR3 region has 12 residues. Germline V gene data show CDR1 as PRHDT and CDR2 as FYEKMQ (reference sequence). CDR3 in amino acids: CASSSRHHEQYF. DNA of the CDR3: TGTGCCAGCAGTTCCAGACACCACGAGCAGTACTTC.

The chain has TRBV4-3 and TRBJ2-7; D is uncertain. This CDR3 has 15 amino acids. The V end was cut by 0 bases, the J end by 2 bases, with 11 bases between. CDR1 is LGHNA, CDR2 YSLEER, per germline. The DNA of the CDR3 is TGCGCCAGCAGCCAAGATGAAGGCGGTACCTACGAGCAGTACTTC. The encoded protein is CASSQDEGGTYEQYF.

As to this clone: In the same sample, other DNA sequences code for this CDR3. The chain carries TRBV27 and TRBJ2-1; D possibly matches TRBD1 or TRBD2 (5 bases each). Germline CDR1 and CDR2: MNHEY and SMNVEV (reference sequence). The CDR3 sequence is 17 residues long. Between the trimmed V and J ends, which lost 5 bases and 0 bases, there was a span of 17 bases. DNA of the CDR3: TGTGCCAGCAGTCCCCCCCCCTCAGGGAGCTCCTACAATGAGCAGTTCTTC. This gives the protein CASSPPPSGSSYNEQFF.

V usage is TRBV6-1 and J usage is TRBJ2-7, with D possibly TRBD1 on 6 matching bases. This CDR3 region has 15 residues. The ends were cut back, 2 bases at V and 3 bases at J, with 14 bases in the middle. Germline lookup yields CDR1 MNHNS and CDR2 SASEGT. The chain's CDR3 is CASSENPDSFYEQYF. CDR3 DNA sequence: TGTGCCAGCAGTGAAAACCCGGACAGTTTCTACGAGCAGTACTTC.

The chain carries TRBV6-5 and TRBJ2-7; possible D gene TRBD2, 6 bases. This CDR3 contains 12 residues. Trimming cost V 6 bases and J 6 bases, with 12 bases left between them. CDR1 and CDR2 (germline): MNHEY, SVGAGI. The CDR3 coding sequence is TGTGCCAGCAGCAACGGGGGAATCGAGCAGTACTTC. This translates into CASSNGGIEQYF.

This clone was detected only a few times. J is TRBJ2-2 and V is TRBV7-6, with 7 bases fitting TRBD1. V gave up 0 bases and J gave up 6 bases; unmatched junction bases: 4. The germline gives CDR1 SGHVS, CDR2 FNYEAQ. This CDR3 is built from 15 residues. The CDR3 nucleotides are TGTGCCAGCAGCTTAGCAGGGGGCACCGCCGGGGAGCTGTTTTTT. This gives the protein CASSLAGGTAGELFF.

The CDR3, as DNA: TGTGCCAGCAGCTTAGAGACAGGGGTCTACAATGAGCAGTTCTTC. Its protein product is CASSLETGVYNEQFF. The V and J genes are TRBV7-3 and TRBJ2-1; TRBD1 matches at 8 bases. Per the germline V gene, CDR1 is SGHTA and CDR2 is FQGTGA. The CDR3 has 15 residues. The V segment lost 2 bases and the J segment 3 bases; nucleotides outside the gene matches: 3.

The J gene is TRBJ2-4, the V gene TRBV28; D uncertain. V was cut by 3 bases and J by 9 bases, with 24 bases left in between. The CDR3 runs 17 residues. Germline V gene sequence: CDR1 MDHEN, CDR2 SYDVKM. CDR3: CASSLFVPQLPKGIQYF. The DNA of the CDR3 is TGTGCCAGCAGTTTGTTCGTCCCACAACTACCTAAGGGCATTCAGTACTTC. Complete variable domain (other parts from reference TRBV28 and TRBJ2-4): DVKVTQSSRYLVKRTGEKVFLECVQDMDHENMFWYRQDPGLGLRLIYFSYDVKMKEKGDIPEGYSVSREKKERFSLILESASTNQTSMYLCASSLFVPQLPKGIQYFGAGTRLSVL.

V and J are TRBV28 and TRBJ2-7, with 9 bases lining up with TRBD1. Germline CDR1 reads MDHEN; CDR2 reads SYDVKM. CDR3 length equals 16 residues. The junction had 12 bases not matched to a gene; V was cut back by 5 bases and J by 4 bases. The CDR3 protein is CASSATSGTGIYEQYF. The CDR3 DNA follows: TGTGCCAGCAGTGCGACATCCGGGACAGGGATATACGAGCAGTACTTC.

The chain carries TRBV25-1 and TRBJ2-1; D possibly corresponds to TRBD1 (6 bases). In germline, CDR1 is MGHDK, CDR2 SYGVNS. This CDR3 contains 16 residues. V was clipped by 3 bases and J by 5 bases, with 17 bases between them. DNA of the CDR3: TGTGCCAGCAGTGATTCGATCGATCAGGGGAACAATGAGCAGTTCTTC. This sequence encodes CASSDSIDQGNNEQFF.

The chain is built from TRBV4-3 and TRBJ2-1; 11 nucleotides match TRBD2. This CDR3 contains 17 residues. V lost 0 bases to trimming and J lost 4 bases; unmatched junction nucleotides: 5. CDR1 and CDR2 (germline): LGHNA, YSLEER. CDR3 coding DNA: TGCGCCAGCAGCCAAGAAACTAGCGGGAGTCTATACAATGAGCAGTTCTTC. It is translated as CASSQETSGSLYNEQFF.

The chain employs TRBV27 and TRBJ1-2, with D unclear. V was clipped by 2 bases and J by 3 bases, with 10 bases between them. Germline-derived CDR1 and CDR2 are MNHEY and SMNVEV (reference sequence). The CDR3 has 14 amino acids. The CDR3 spells CASSLKPLHYGYTF. The CDR3 DNA reads TGTGCCAGCAGTTTAAAACCGCTTCACTATGGCTACACCTTC.